Below are 13 T cell receptor beta chains sequenced from a single sample in a study of blood T cell repertoires in COVID-19. Sequencing used immunoSEQ multiplex PCR; TCRdb keeps in-frame clones, though not all of them. This table has 100,000 to 150,000 clones, approximately 90% appearing once. The sequenced sample consisted of peripheral blood. Every receptor here comes from a man between 65 and 79 years old with active or convalescent COVID-19.

The V call is TRBV20-1, the J call TRBJ2-5; D not resolved. The CDR3 spans 11 residues. CDR1 DFQATT and CDR2 SNEGSKA come from the germline V gene (reference sequence). Trimming removed 2 bases at V and 5 bases at J, with 6 bases between. CDR3 amino acids: CSARQWETQYF. CDR3 sequence (DNA): TGCAGTGCTAGACAGTGGGAGACCCAGTACTTC.

This clone was seen just once. The genes are TRBV28 and TRBJ2-7; 8 bases line up with TRBD1. The V and J ends lost 6 bases and 1 base, in that order; junction bases with no gene match: 8. Germline CDR1 is MDHEN and CDR2 is SYDVKM. CDR3 length: 15 amino acids. CDR3 in amino acids: CASSGQGKGSYEQYF. The CDR3 DNA sequence: TGTGCCAGCAGCGGACAGGGAAAGGGGTCCTACGAGCAGTACTTC.

The table lists this clone with a few counts. The rearrangement links TRBV10-3 to TRBJ2-2, with TRBD1 identical over 8 bases. The ends lost 3 bases at V and 6 bases at J; junction bases unmatched: 12. Germline V gene sequence: CDR1 ENHRY, CDR2 SYGVKD. CDR3 length: 17 amino acids. CDR3 bases: TGTGCCATCAGTGAATTGGACAGGGAGGAGGATTCCGGGGAGCTGTTTTTT. Encoded protein: CAISELDREEDSGELFF.

J is TRBJ1-5 and V is TRBV18, with unresolved D. The CDR3 spans 16 residues. The V gene lost 4 bases and the J gene lost 1 base, with 14 bases spanning the gap. Per the germline V gene, CDR1 is KGHSH and CDR2 is LQKENI. CDR3 nucleotide sequence: TGTGCCAGCTCACAACCGGGTAGGGAGAGCAATCAGCCCCAGCATTTT. Encoded protein: CASSQPGRESNQPQHF. The full variable domain, its missing parts supplied by reference TRBV18 and TRBJ1-5, is NAGVMQNPRHLVRRRGQEARLRCSPMKGHSHVYWYRQLPEEGLKFMVYLQKENIIDESGMPKERFSAEFPKEGPSILRIQQVVRGDSAAYFCASSQPGRESNQPQHFGDGTRLSIL.

The chain employs TRBV15 and TRBJ2-7, with 9 bases that match TRBD2. Per the germline V gene, CDR1 is LNHNV and CDR2 is YYDKDF (reference sequence). V shed 1 base and J 4 bases; nucleotides not matched to a gene: 5. The CDR3 runs to 15 residues. In DNA form, the CDR3 reads TGTGCCACCAGCAGAGTTGTTAGCGGGAGTTACGAGCAGTACTTC. The encoded protein is CATSRVVSGSYEQYF. Based on the CDR3 plus reference TRBV15 and TRBJ2-7, the full variable domain is DAMVIQNPRYQVTQFGKPVTLSCSQTLNHNVMYWYQQKSSQAPKLLFHYYDKDFNNEADTPDNFQSRRPNTSFCFLDIRSPGLGDTAMYLCATSRVVSGSYEQYFGPGTRLTVT.

The genes are TRBV18 and TRBJ2-5; D gene unclear. Germline values: CDR1 KGHSH, CDR2 LQKENI. V was clipped by 5 bases and J by 1 base, with 11 bases between them. This CDR3 spans 14 amino acids. The CDR3 sequence is CASSYDSIQETQYF. The CDR3 bases are TGTGCCAGCTCATACGACTCAATCCAAGAGACCCAGTACTTC.

The chain has TRBV19 and TRBJ1-1; D unresolved. CDR1 LNHDA and CDR2 SQIVND come from the germline V gene (reference sequence). V was clipped by 4 bases and J by 5 bases, with 14 bases between them. This CDR3 has 14 residues. CDR3 DNA: TGTGCCAGTAGTACGGTCCGGGTTTCGACTGAAGCTTTCTTT. Encoded protein: CASSTVRVSTEAFF.

The chain recombines TRBV7-8 with TRBJ2-1, with no clear D. The germline CDR1 and CDR2 sequences are SGHVS and FQNEAQ. Deletions cut 5 bases from V and 0 bases from J, with 11 bases between. The CDR3 length is 15 residues. CDR3 sequence reads: CASSAAASSYNEQFF. CDR3 bases: TGTGCCAGCAGCGCGGCGGCTAGCTCCTACAATGAGCAGTTCTTC.

The rearrangement joins TRBV19 to TRBJ2-1; 10 bases match TRBD2. V was clipped by 2 bases and J by 7 bases; unmatched bases: 5. This CDR3 spans 15 amino acids. CDR1 LNHDA and CDR2 SQIVND come from the germline V gene (reference sequence). DNA for the CDR3: TGTGCCAGTAGTATATCTAGCGGGAGAGGGAATGAGCAGTTCTTC. The encoded protein is CASSISSGRGNEQFF. Looking up the rest from reference TRBV19 and TRBJ2-1 gives the full variable domain: DGGITQSPKYLFRKEGQNVTLSCEQNLNHDAMYWYRQDPGQGLRLIYYSQIVNDFQKGDIAEGYSVSREKKESFPLTVTSAQKNPTAFYLCASSISSGRGNEQFFGPGTRLTVL.

The rearrangement joins TRBV6-1 to TRBJ2-2, with no clear D. The CDR3 loop spans 15 amino acids. Germline CDR1 and CDR2: MNHNS and SASEGT. V lost 3 bases to trimming and J lost 1 base, with 9 bases between them. The CDR3 region has the DNA TGTGCCAGCAGTGACCCCCGAGAGAACACCGGGGAGCTGTTTTTT. Amino acids: CASSDPRENTGELFF.

Worth noting for this clone: One end of the junction varies from germline; a read error may be responsible. The chain links TRBV29-1 to TRBJ1-4; the D gene is possibly TRBD1 (6 bases). The CDR3 is made up of 11 amino acids. CDR1 is SQVTM and CDR2 is ANQGSEA in the germline V gene. CDR3 amino acids: CSVEATGQHVF. DNA for the CDR3: TGCAGCGTTGAAGCAACAGGACAGCACGTTTTT. Full variable domain (remainder filled in from reference TRBV29-1 and TRBJ1-4): SAVISQKPSRDICQRGTSLTIQCQVDSQVTMMFWYRQQPGQSLTLIATANQGSEATYESGFVIDKFPISRPNLTFSTLTVSNMSPEDSSIYLCSVEATGQHVFGSGTQLSVL.

This clone was counted once. The V call is TRBV12-3 or TRBV12-4, the J call TRBJ2-7; 7 bases line up with TRBD2. The CDR3 has 11 amino acids. Trimming at V came to 7 bases and at J to 4 bases, leaving 1 base not matched to a gene. The CDR3 sequence: CASTSGYEQYF. The CDR3 DNA follows: TGTGCCAGCACTAGCGGTTACGAGCAGTACTTC.

The chain joins TRBV5-1 to TRBJ2-1; 7 nucleotides match TRBD2. Germline V lookup: CDR1 SGHRS, CDR2 YFSETQ. Trimming cost V 2 bases and J 0 bases; bases outside gene matches: 2. The CDR3 runs 15 residues. The CDR3 coding sequence is TGCGCCAGCAGCTTTTCTAGCGGCTCCTACAATGAGCAGTTCTTC. It translates to CASSFSSGSYNEQFF.